A selection of T cell receptor beta chains follows, all from one sample in a study of blood T cells in healthy people across ages. TCRdb used MiXCR to reprocess the 5' RACE reads, holding one entry per CDR3 protein. Of more than 800,000 distinct CDR3 sequences listed, about 28% were seen once; the top ten hold approximately 15%. The sample was blood. These receptors all come from an elderly woman in good health. Both conserved end residues are part of each CDR3. D genes are given only for firm matches. For some rows the clone size is stated as once, few or many, or as a class when expanded; others skip it.

v_call	j_call	d_call	clone_size	cdr3_aa	cdr3_nt
TRBV20-1	TRBJ2-5	TRBD2	.	CSASKLALWEQYF	TGCAGTGCTAGTAAACTAGCGTTATGGGAGCAGTACTTC
TRBV6-5	TRBJ1-1	.	.	CASSYIGTGSTEAFF	TGTGCCAGCAGTTACATAGGGACGGGGTCCACTGAAGCTTTCTTT
TRBV5-5	TRBJ1-6	TRBD1	.	CAGSFRTGGGNSPLHF	TGTGCCGGCAGCTTCAGGACAGGCGGCGGTAATTCACCCCTCCACTTT
TRBV6-2/TRBV6-3	TRBJ1-5	.	few	CASSYSADTAYFNQPQHF	TGTGCCAGCAGTTACTCAGCGGACACGGCCTATTTCAATCAGCCCCAGCATTTT
TRBV7-2	TRBJ2-1	TRBD2	many	CASSLRTSGGALAEQFF	TGTGCCAGCAGCTTAAGGACTAGCGGGGGGGCCTTGGCTGAGCAGTTCTTC
TRBV7-2	TRBJ2-3	.	many	CASSPQGSTSTDTQYF	TGTGCCAGCAGCCCTCAAGGGAGTACTAGCACAGATACGCAGTATTTT
TRBV5-6	TRBJ2-3	TRBD2	many	CASTKGLAALTDTQYF	TGTGCCAGCACCAAGGGACTAGCCGCACTCACAGATACGCAGTATTTT
TRBV7-2	TRBJ2-5	TRBD1	many	CASSSRGPGETQYF	TGTGCCAGCAGTTCCAGGGGGCCGGGGGAGACCCAGTACTTC
TRBV2	TRBJ2-5	TRBD1	many	CASSRDRVQETQYF	TGTGCCAGCAGCCGGGACAGGGTCCAAGAGACCCAGTACTTC
TRBV20-1	TRBJ2-1	TRBD2	few	CSARVQRGGPYNEQFF	TGCAGTGCTAGAGTCCAGCGGGGTGGCCCCTACAATGAGCAGTTCTTC
TRBV12-3/TRBV12-4	TRBJ2-5	.	many	CASSPSPGVTQYF	TGTGCCAGCAGTCCTAGCCCGGGGGTGACCCAGTACTTC
TRBV7-8	TRBJ2-2	TRBD1	.	CASSSRVLGQGAGLGELFF	TGTGCCAGCAGCTCCCGAGTGCTGGGACAGGGGGCTGGTTTGGGGGAGCTGTTTTTT
TRBV6-6	TRBJ2-7	.	few	CASSYSTGGLYNEQYF	TGTGCCAGCAGTTACTCGACGGGGGGCCTTTACAATGAGCAGTACTTC
TRBV2	TRBJ1-6	.	.	CASSSQGYNSPLHF	TGTGCCAGCAGTAGCCAGGGTTATAATTCACCCCTCCACTTT
TRBV6-1	TRBJ2-1	.	.	CASSEIWDSREQFF	TGTGCCAGCAGTGAAATCTGGGACTCTAGGGAGCAGTTCTTC
TRBV6-5	TRBJ1-2	.	.	CASSGAGYGYTF	TGTGCCAGCAGTGGGGCGGGCTATGGCTACACCTTC
TRBV28	TRBJ2-1	.	few	CASSLIQGVEQFF	TGTGCCAGCAGTCTCATCCAGGGAGTCGAGCAGTTCTTC
TRBV11-2	TRBJ1-2	TRBD1	.	CASSADRGPGYGYTF	TGTGCCAGCAGCGCGGACAGGGGGCCTGGCTATGGCTACACCTTC
TRBV7-9	TRBJ2-4	.	many	CASSLGLWDIQYF	TGTGCCAGCAGCTTAGGCCTATGGGACATTCAGTACTTC
TRBV7-2	TRBJ2-3	TRBD2	.	CASSSSLAGGWTDTQYF	TGTGCCAGCAGCTCCTCACTAGCGGGGGGATGGACAGATACGCAGTATTTT
TRBV7-9	TRBJ1-5	.	.	CASSFVGQPQHF	TGTGCCAGCAGCTTTGTGGGTCAGCCCCAGCATTTT
TRBV6-6	TRBJ2-1	.	few	CASNQGSRGNEQFF	TGTGCCAGCAACCAGGGGTCTCGGGGGAATGAGCAGTTCTTC
TRBV7-2	TRBJ1-4	.	.	CASSLSGRSNEKLFF	TGTGCCAGCAGCTTATCTGGCAGATCTAATGAAAAACTGTTTTTT
TRBV3-1	TRBJ2-3	.	many	CASSQGHTDTQYF	TGTGCCAGCAGCCAAGGACACACAGATACGCAGTATTTT
TRBV6-2/TRBV6-3	TRBJ1-1	.	.	CASRVGQSTGGTEAFF	TGTGCCAGCAGGGTCGGACAGTCGACGGGTGGCACTGAAGCTTTCTTT
TRBV2	TRBJ2-5	TRBD2	.	CAGLAGGKKETQYF	TGTGCCGGATTAGCGGGGGGGAAGAAAGAGACCCAGTACTTC
TRBV6-2/TRBV6-3	TRBJ2-2	.	.	CASSYALGGYTGELFF	TGTGCCAGCAGTTACGCTCTCGGCGGGTACACCGGGGAGCTGTTTTTT
TRBV24-1	TRBJ2-3	TRBD2	few	CATSDPRLAGGPITDTQYF	TGTGCCACCAGTGACCCTAGACTAGCGGGGGGGCCGATCACAGATACGCAGTATTTT
TRBV10-2	TRBJ2-2	TRBD2	.	CTSRYRDGWTSGDTGELFF	TGCACCAGCAGATATCGCGACGGTTGGACTAGCGGGGATACCGGGGAGCTGTTTTTT
TRBV2	TRBJ2-3	TRBD1	many	CASSAGTGFSTDTQYF	TGTGCCAGCAGTGCCGGGACAGGGTTTAGCACAGATACGCAGTATTTT
TRBV6-5	TRBJ2-3	.	.	CASWWGDTQYF	TGTGCCAGCTGGTGGGGGGATACGCAGTATTTT
TRBV28	TRBJ2-2	.	few	CASSPPGRNGELFF	TGTGCCAGCAGTCCTCCGGGACGGAACGGGGAGCTGTTTTTT
TRBV7-9	TRBJ2-3	TRBD1	many	CASGQGRMRGTQYF	TGTGCCAGTGGACAGGGGCGTATGAGAGGTACGCAGTATTTT
TRBV6-5	TRBJ2-1	.	.	CASSYRRGDEQFF	TGTGCCAGCAGTTACCGGCGGGGAGATGAGCAGTTCTTC
TRBV21-1	TRBJ1-6	.	.	CASSKAGRDRVQSPLHF	TGTGCCAGCAGCAAAGCAGGCAGGGACAGGGTACAATCACCCCTCCACTTT
TRBV6-2/TRBV6-3	TRBJ1-5	.	few	CASSRQWSNQPQHF	TGTGCCAGCTCCCGACAGTGGTCGAATCAGCCCCAGCATTTT
TRBV12-3/TRBV12-4	TRBJ2-5	TRBD1	many	CASRFGTGYQETQYF	TGTGCCAGCAGGTTCGGGACAGGCTACCAAGAGACCCAGTACTTC
TRBV6-2/TRBV6-3	TRBJ2-7	.	many	CASRPGLPYEQYF	TGTGCCAGCAGACCAGGACTACCCTACGAGCAGTACTTC
TRBV7-2	TRBJ1-2	.	many	CASSLGGFYGYTF	TGTGCCAGCAGTTTGGGGGGGTTCTATGGCTACACCTTC
TRBV5-5	TRBJ2-7	.	many	CASSLAGQATYEQYF	TGTGCCAGCAGCTTGGCCGGGCAGGCTACCTACGAGCAGTACTTC
TRBV7-9	TRBJ1-2	TRBD1	many	CASSFPGTGLGYTF	TGTGCCAGCAGCTTCCCCGGGACAGGGCTGGGCTACACCTTC
TRBV7-2	TRBJ2-3	TRBD2	.	CASSLDVGGGITDTQYF	TGTGCCAGCAGCTTAGATGTCGGGGGGGGAATAACAGATACGCAGTATTTT
TRBV7-9	TRBJ2-5	.	many	CASSLQGYEETQYF	TGTGCCAGCAGTCTACAGGGTTATGAAGAGACCCAGTACTTC
TRBV6-6	TRBJ2-7	.	many	CASSQGRGHEQYF	TGTGCCAGCAGTCAGGGTCGGGGTCACGAGCAGTACTTC
TRBV6-5	TRBJ2-2	.	.	CASSYYRGAGELFF	TGTGCCAGCAGTTATTACCGCGGTGCCGGGGAGCTGTTTTTT
TRBV11-2	TRBJ2-3	.	.	CASSSPGNTDTQYF	TGTGCCAGCAGCTCCCCTGGTAATACAGATACGCAGTATTTT
TRBV2	TRBJ1-2	TRBD1	many	CASSPFTPTGGSGYTF	TGTGCCAGCAGTCCCTTTACCCCTACAGGGGGCTCTGGCTACACCTTC
TRBV12-3/TRBV12-4	TRBJ1-3	.	.	CASSPDGDLSGNTIYF	TGTGCCAGCAGTCCTGATGGGGACCTCTCTGGAAACACCATATATTTT
TRBV4-3	TRBJ2-3	TRBD2	many	CASSQKGLAGYTDTQYF	TGCGCCAGCAGCCAAAAAGGACTAGCGGGGTACACAGATACGCAGTATTTT
TRBV27	TRBJ2-7	TRBD1	.	CASSPYIRDSEQYF	TGTGCCAGCAGTCCCTACATTCGGGACAGTGAGCAGTACTTC
TRBV27	TRBJ2-7	TRBD2	.	CAGSPGTSGGNEQYF	TGTGCCGGCAGTCCCGGGACTAGCGGGGGTAATGAGCAGTACTTC
TRBV20-1	TRBJ2-1	.	.	CSARPAGSSYNEQFF	TGCAGTGCTCGACCGGCGGGTAGCTCCTACAATGAGCAGTTCTTC